This TCR beta chain is drawn from a study of T cells in Graves' hyperthyroidism and ophthalmopathy. This clonotype was picked up a small number of times. This CDR3 has 15 residues. V gave up 4 bases and J gave up 5 bases; unmatched junction bases: 11. Germline V lookup: CDR1 DFQATT, CDR2 SNEGSKA (reference sequence). Authors of the study amplified TCR beta CDR3 regions from RNA transcripts. HTBI primers drove first-round RT-PCR of the TCR CDR3. MiXCR, applied by TCRdb to the multiplex PCR reads, yields one record per CDR3 protein. The sample consists of approximately 570,000 distinct CDR3 sequences, 20% of them appearing once.

This clonotype was obtained from a man in his forties or fifties with Graves' ophthalmopathy. The gene calls are TRBV20-1 and TRBJ2-7, with 10 bases matching TRBD2. What was sequenced was blood. CDR3 coding DNA: TGCAGTGCTACCCCCCGGGTAGCGGGGGGTAACGAGCAGTACTTC. Its translation: CSATPRVAGGNEQYF.